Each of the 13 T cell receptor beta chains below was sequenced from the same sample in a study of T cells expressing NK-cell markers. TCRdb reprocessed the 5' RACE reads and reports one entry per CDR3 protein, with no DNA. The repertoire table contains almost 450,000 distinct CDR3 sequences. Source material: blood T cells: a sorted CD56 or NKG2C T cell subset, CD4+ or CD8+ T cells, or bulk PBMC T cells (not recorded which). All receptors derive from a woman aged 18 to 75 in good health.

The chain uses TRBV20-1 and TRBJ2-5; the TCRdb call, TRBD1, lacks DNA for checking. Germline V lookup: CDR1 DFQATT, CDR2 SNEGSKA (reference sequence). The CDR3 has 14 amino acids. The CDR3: CSELGDPYQETQYF.

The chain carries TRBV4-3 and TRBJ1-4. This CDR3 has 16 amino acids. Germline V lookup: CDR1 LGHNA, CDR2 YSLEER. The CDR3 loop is CASSQLLERTNEKLFF.

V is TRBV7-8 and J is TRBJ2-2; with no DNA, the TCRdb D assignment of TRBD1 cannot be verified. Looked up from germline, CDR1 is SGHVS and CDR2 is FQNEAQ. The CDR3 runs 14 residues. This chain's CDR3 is CASSLIRGAGELFF.

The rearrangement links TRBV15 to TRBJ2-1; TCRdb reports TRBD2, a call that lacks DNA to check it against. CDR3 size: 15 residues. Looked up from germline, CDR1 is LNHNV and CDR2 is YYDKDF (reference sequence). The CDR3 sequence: CATSRRTSGYNEQFF.

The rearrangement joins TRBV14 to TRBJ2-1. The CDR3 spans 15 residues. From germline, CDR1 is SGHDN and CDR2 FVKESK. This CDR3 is CASSRRQGIHNEQFF.

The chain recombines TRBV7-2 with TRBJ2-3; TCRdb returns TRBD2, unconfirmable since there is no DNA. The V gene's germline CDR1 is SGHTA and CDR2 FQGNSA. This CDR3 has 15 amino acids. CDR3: CASSILAGEWDTQYF.

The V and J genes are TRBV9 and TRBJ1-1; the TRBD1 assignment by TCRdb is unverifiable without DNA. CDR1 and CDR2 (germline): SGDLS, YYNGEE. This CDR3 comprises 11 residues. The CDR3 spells CASSGTGMAFF.

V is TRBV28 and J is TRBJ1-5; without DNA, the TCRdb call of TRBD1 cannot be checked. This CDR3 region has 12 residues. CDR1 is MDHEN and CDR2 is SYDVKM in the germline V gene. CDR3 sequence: CASGALSQPQHF.

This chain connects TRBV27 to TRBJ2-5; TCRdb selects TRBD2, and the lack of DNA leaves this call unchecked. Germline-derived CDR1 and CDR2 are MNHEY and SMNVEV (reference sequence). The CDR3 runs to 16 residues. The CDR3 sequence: CASSLTSGTRPETQYF.

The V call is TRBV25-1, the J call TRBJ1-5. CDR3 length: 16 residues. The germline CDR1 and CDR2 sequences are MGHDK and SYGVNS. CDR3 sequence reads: CASSERALRLYQPQHF.

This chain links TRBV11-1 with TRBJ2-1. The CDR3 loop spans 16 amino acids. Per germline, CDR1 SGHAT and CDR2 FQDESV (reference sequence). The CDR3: CASGRTDSYSYNEQFF.

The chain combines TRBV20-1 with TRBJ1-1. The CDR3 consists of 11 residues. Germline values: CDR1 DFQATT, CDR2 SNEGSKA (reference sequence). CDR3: CSDHLGTEAFF.

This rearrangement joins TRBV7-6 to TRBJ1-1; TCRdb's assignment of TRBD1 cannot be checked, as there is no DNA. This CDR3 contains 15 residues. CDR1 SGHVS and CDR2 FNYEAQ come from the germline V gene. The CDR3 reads CASSQVGQGNTEAFF.